The sequence of this TCR beta chain was determined in a study of cytomegalovirus exposure and HLA in healthy donors. Regarding the study as a whole: With DRB1 most and HLA-C fewest, TCR association rates differed between HLA loci in a later analysis. 87-base-pair reads could not separate some V segments, including TRBV6-2 and TRBV6-3.

The PCR ran on 60 Vbeta and 13 Jbeta primers. TCRdb's copy holds only in-frame clones and misses some; the assay was immunoSEQ multiplex PCR. The repertoire holds about 110,000 clones, with around 76% as singletons. Germline V CDR1 and CDR2: LNHNV, YYDKDF (reference sequence). This CDR3 comprises 15 residues. On this clone: Its target is not known.

This clonotype was sampled from a woman aged 45 to 65 in good health and CMV-seropositive. This chain uses TRBV15 with TRBJ2-5, with D possibly TRBD1 on 5 matching bases. The DNA end is a closer match to TRBJ2-7, so the J assignment may be wrong. Sequencing was carried out using PBMCs. The CDR3 sequence is CATSSDRGASYEQYF. The CDR3 coding sequence is TGTGCCACCAGCAGCGATAGGGGCGCATCCTACGAGCAGTACTTC.